The rows below give T cell receptor beta chains drawn from one sample of a study of blood T cell repertoires in COVID-19. The method was immunoSEQ multiplex PCR; TCRdb's version includes in-frame clones alone and lacks a portion of them. The data show tens of thousands of clones, with around 89% seen just once and less than 3.5% held by the top ten. Sequenced input: peripheral blood. The receptors stem from a man in his fifties with COVID-19, enrolled during active disease. CDR3s include the opening cysteine and the closing phenylalanine or tryptophan. The D gene is left open where the match is weak. Some rows have no size entry. The others give once, few or many, or a class for an expanded clone.

D gene	V gene	clone size	J gene	CDR3 protein	CDR3 DNA
.	TRBV5-1	.	TRBJ1-5	CASSFAGEGQPQHF	TGCGCCAGCAGCTTTGCGGGGGAGGGGCAGCCCCAGCATTTT
.	TRBV3-1/TRBV3-2	.	TRBJ1-2	CASSPRTGYHGYTF	TGTGCCAGCAGCCCAAGAACAGGGTATCATGGCTACACCTTC
.	TRBV21-1	.	TRBJ2-7	CASSKRQGVNEQYF	TGTGCCAGCAGCAAGCGGCAGGGGGTCAACGAGCAGTACTTC
TRBD2	TRBV9	.	TRBJ2-2	CASTPSDRGGTGELFF	TGTGCCAGCACCCCTTCGGATCGGGGGGGGACCGGGGAGCTGTTTTTT
TRBD1	TRBV19	.	TRBJ1-5	CASSSDRGPQPQHF	TGTGCCAGTAGTTCGGACAGGGGGCCTCAGCCCCAGCATTTT
TRBD1	TRBV10-3	.	TRBJ1-6	CAISEIGGKQTPLHF	TGTGCCATCAGTGAGATAGGGGGCAAACAGACACCCCTCCACTTT
TRBD1	TRBV4-1	.	TRBJ2-3	CASSPLPGQGTDTQYF	TGCGCCAGCAGTCCCCTACCCGGACAGGGGACAGATACGCAGTATTTT
TRBD1	TRBV10-3	.	TRBJ1-1	CAITGQGANTEAFF	TGTGCCATCACCGGACAGGGGGCGAACACTGAAGCTTTCTTT
.	TRBV25-1	.	TRBJ2-2	CASSGSENTGELFF	TGTGCCAGCAGTGGTAGCGAGAACACCGGGGAGCTGTTTTTT
.	TRBV28	.	TRBJ1-4	CASSLPVGPNEKLFF	TGTGCCAGCAGCCTCCCCGTGGGGCCCAATGAAAAACTGTTTTTT
TRBD2	TRBV3-1/TRBV3-2	.	TRBJ2-2	CASSTPLAGGNTGELFF	TGTGCCAGCAGCACCCCTCTAGCGGGGGGGAACACCGGGGAGCTGTTTTTT
.	TRBV5-5	.	TRBJ1-5	CASSSTGNQPQHF	TGTGCCAGCAGTTCTACAGGGAATCAGCCCCAGCATTTT
.	TRBV6-6	.	TRBJ2-5	CASSLSGGGETQYF	TGTGCCAGCTCACTTTCGGGGGGCGGGGAGACCCAGTACTTC
.	TRBV4-1	.	TRBJ1-2	CASSQDGGRGGYTF	TGCGCCAGCAGCCAAGACGGGGGAAGAGGGGGCTACACCTTC
TRBD1	TRBV27	.	TRBJ1-2	CASSSRQGSGYTF	TGTGCCAGCAGTTCGAGACAGGGCTCAGGCTACACCTTC
.	TRBV24-1	.	TRBJ2-2	CATSDFRDIQTGELFF	TGTGCCACCAGTGATTTCCGGGACATACAGACCGGGGAGCTGTTTTTT
TRBD2	TRBV5-4	.	TRBJ2-3	CASSLRSGGYTDTQYF	TGTGCCAGCAGCTTGAGGAGCGGGGGGTACACAGATACGCAGTATTTT
TRBD1	TRBV14	.	TRBJ1-2	CASSLGTGGYGYTF	TGTGCCAGCAGCCTCGGGACAGGTGGCTATGGCTACACCTTC
.	TRBV5-4	.	TRBJ1-6	CASSATRDKRSPLHF	TGTGCCAGCAGCGCCACCCGGGACAAAAGATCACCCCTCCACTTT
.	TRBV27	.	TRBJ2-7	CASREGGRTYEQYF	TGTGCCAGCAGGGAGGGAGGCAGAACCTACGAGCAGTACTTC
.	TRBV3-1/TRBV3-2	.	TRBJ1-3	CASSQQLLSGNTIYF	TGTGCCAGCAGCCAACAACTCCTCTCTGGAAACACCATATATTTT
.	TRBV6-6	.	TRBJ1-2	CASSPATNYGYTF	TGTGCCAGCAGCCCAGCGACTAACTATGGCTACACCTTC
.	TRBV2	.	TRBJ1-6	CASTPDSLRAPLHF	TGTGCCAGCACCCCGGACAGCCTTAGGGCACCCCTCCACTTT
TRBD1	TRBV15	.	TRBJ2-7	CATSTTGAYEQYF	TGTGCCACCAGCACGACAGGGGCCTACGAGCAGTACTTC
.	TRBV11-2	.	TRBJ1-3	CASSSAGRGNTIYF	TGTGCCAGCAGCTCGGCAGGGCGTGGAAACACCATATATTTT
.	TRBV15	.	TRBJ2-5	CATSRGSGGETQYF	TGTGCCACCAGCAGAGGGTCAGGAGGAGAGACCCAGTACTTC
TRBD1	TRBV5-5	.	TRBJ1-2	CASNSGQGAYGYTF	TGTGCCAGCAACTCGGGACAGGGGGCCTATGGCTACACCTTC
TRBD2	TRBV9	.	TRBJ2-7	CASSVTSGGPLVEQYF	TGTGCCAGCAGCGTTACTAGCGGGGGCCCCCTTGTGGAGCAGTACTTC
TRBD1	TRBV27	.	TRBJ2-7	CASSFGTGAYEQYF	TGTGCCAGCAGTTTCGGGACAGGGGCCTACGAGCAGTACTTC
TRBD1	TRBV7-2	few	TRBJ1-5	CASSFAGGNNQPQHF	TGTGCCAGCAGCTTTGCAGGGGGGAACAATCAGCCCCAGCATTTT
TRBD1	TRBV7-2	once	TRBJ2-6	CASSNDRGLGANVLTF	TGTGCCAGCAGCAACGACAGGGGGCTTGGGGCCAACGTCCTGACTTTC
TRBD1	TRBV23-1	.	TRBJ1-2	CASTPARTGGLRGYGYTF	TGCGCCAGCACCCCCGCCCGGACAGGGGGCCTCCGTGGATATGGCTACACCTTC
.	TRBV28	.	TRBJ1-4	CASSLFVPPNEKLFF	TGTGCCAGCAGTTTATTTGTTCCTCCGAATGAAAAACTGTTTTTT
TRBD1	TRBV6-5	.	TRBJ2-7	CASSYQDREYEQYF	TGTGCCAGCAGTTACCAAGACAGGGAGTACGAGCAGTACTTC
.	TRBV11-1	once	TRBJ2-4	CASRQGQNIQYF	TGTGCCAGCAGACAGGGCCAAAACATTCAGTACTTC
.	TRBV3-1/TRBV3-2	.	TRBJ1-6	CASSPKGYNSPLHF	TGTGCCAGCAGCCCCAAGGGGTATAATTCACCCCTCCACTTT
.	TRBV5-5	.	TRBJ1-5	CASSLMAVSNQPQHF	TGTGCCAGCAGCTTGATGGCGGTGAGCAATCAGCCCCAGCATTTT
.	TRBV6-1	.	TRBJ2-1	CASSEDDRAGNEQFF	TGTGCCAGCAGTGAAGATGACAGGGCGGGGAATGAGCAGTTCTTC
.	TRBV2	.	TRBJ1-6	CASSADSPLHF	TGTGCCAGCAGTGCAGATTCACCCCTCCACTTT
.	TRBV12-3/TRBV12-4	.	TRBJ2-1	CASIPPRGDEQFF	TGTGCCAGCATCCCACCCAGGGGAGATGAGCAGTTCTTC
.	TRBV7-9	once	TRBJ2-3	CASSLRLGTDTQYF	TGTGCCAGCAGCCTTAGACTGGGCACAGATACGCAGTATTTT
.	TRBV29-1	.	TRBJ1-4	CSVGEGHANEKLFF	TGCAGCGTTGGGGAGGGGCACGCTAATGAAAAACTGTTTTTT
.	TRBV3-1/TRBV3-2	.	TRBJ1-1	CASSQVTGWHTEAFF	TGTGCCAGCAGCCAAGTTACAGGGTGGCACACTGAAGCTTTCTTT
.	TRBV12-3/TRBV12-4	.	TRBJ1-5	CASTHQDYQPQHF	TGTGCCAGCACCCACCAGGATTATCAGCCCCAGCATTTT
.	TRBV5-1	.	TRBJ1-6	CASSLETGGLYNSPLHF	TGCGCCAGCAGCTTGGAGACAGGCGGACTGTATAATTCACCCCTCCACTTT
.	TRBV19	.	TRBJ1-3	CASSYSSGNTIYF	TGTGCCAGTAGTTACAGCTCTGGAAACACCATATATTTT
.	TRBV5-1	.	TRBJ2-6	CASSPGVLSGANVLTF	TGCGCCAGCAGTCCGGGAGTCCTCTCTGGGGCCAACGTCCTGACTTTC
.	TRBV5-1	.	TRBJ2-1	CASSLGTFNEQFF	TGCGCCAGCAGCTTGGGGACTTTCAATGAGCAGTTCTTC
.	TRBV19	.	TRBJ1-5	CASSVDRSNQPQHF	TGTGCCAGTAGTGTGGACAGAAGCAATCAGCCCCAGCATTTT
TRBD2	TRBV5-4	.	TRBJ2-5	CASSSLAGGRETQYF	TGTGCCAGCAGCTCACTAGCGGGGGGACGGGAGACCCAGTACTTC
TRBD1	TRBV18	.	TRBJ1-5	CASSPESVRGSQRPQHF	TGTGCCAGCTCACCAGAGTCTGTCAGGGGGAGCCAACGGCCCCAGCATTTT
.	TRBV7-3	once	TRBJ1-4	CASTTTRGETNEKLFF	TGTGCCAGCACCACTACTCGGGGGGAAACTAATGAAAAACTGTTTTTT
TRBD1	TRBV7-9	.	TRBJ2-7	CASSLFGQGLVNEQYF	TGTGCCAGCAGCTTATTCGGACAGGGCTTGGTCAACGAGCAGTACTTC
TRBD1	TRBV10-3	.	TRBJ1-1	CAISESYTGETEAFF	TGTGCCATCAGTGAGTCGTATACAGGGGAAACTGAAGCTTTCTTT
TRBD1	TRBV5-6	.	TRBJ2-7	CASSLGWTGPSYEQYF	TGTGCCAGCAGCTTGGGGTGGACAGGGCCCTCCTACGAGCAGTACTTC
.	TRBV6-5	.	TRBJ1-4	CASSTGVNEKLFF	TGTGCCAGCAGTACCGGGGTAAATGAAAAACTGTTTTTT
.	TRBV13	.	TRBJ1-1	CASSRLMSGARAFF	TGTGCCAGCAGCAGGCTCATGTCTGGGGCCAGGGCTTTCTTT
.	TRBV10-3	.	TRBJ1-2	CAISGGLSDGEDGYTF	TGTGCCATCAGTGGGGGCCTGTCTGACGGCGAAGATGGCTACACCTTC
TRBD1	TRBV2	once	TRBJ1-1	CASNMDRGTEAFF	TGTGCCAGCAATATGGACAGGGGCACTGAAGCTTTCTTT